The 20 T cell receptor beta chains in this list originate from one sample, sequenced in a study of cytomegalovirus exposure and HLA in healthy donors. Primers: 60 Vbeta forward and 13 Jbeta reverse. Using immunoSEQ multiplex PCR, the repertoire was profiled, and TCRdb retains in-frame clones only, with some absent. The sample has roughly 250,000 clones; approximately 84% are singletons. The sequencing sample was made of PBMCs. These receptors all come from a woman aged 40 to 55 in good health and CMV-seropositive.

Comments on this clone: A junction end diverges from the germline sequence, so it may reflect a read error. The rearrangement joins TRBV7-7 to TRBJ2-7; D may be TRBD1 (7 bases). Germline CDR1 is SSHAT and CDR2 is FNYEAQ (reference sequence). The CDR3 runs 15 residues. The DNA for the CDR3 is TGTGCTAGCAGCTTAGGCCCAGGGGGGTGGTACGAGCAGTACTTC. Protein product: CASSLGPGGWYEQYF.

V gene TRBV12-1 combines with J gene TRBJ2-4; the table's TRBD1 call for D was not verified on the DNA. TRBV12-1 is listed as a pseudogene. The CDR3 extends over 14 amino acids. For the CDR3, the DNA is TGTGCCAGCAGCCTCGGCCAGATCAAAAACAGTCAGTACTTC. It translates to CASSLGQIKNSQYF.

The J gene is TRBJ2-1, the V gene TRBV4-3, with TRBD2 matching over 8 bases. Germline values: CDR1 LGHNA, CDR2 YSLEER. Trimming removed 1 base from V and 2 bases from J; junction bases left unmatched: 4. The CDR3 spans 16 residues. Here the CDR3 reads CASSQGISGTYNEQFF. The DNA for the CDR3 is TGCGCCAGCAGCCAAGGAATTAGCGGGACCTACAATGAGCAGTTCTTC.

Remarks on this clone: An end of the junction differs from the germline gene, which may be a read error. The CDR3 loop reads CSSSLGIGGSFTGELFF. The CDR3 coding sequence is TGTTCCAGCAGCTTAGGCATAGGAGGGAGTTTCACCGGGGAGCTGTTTTTT. J is TRBJ2-2 and V is TRBV7-9; possibly TRBD2 for D (6 bases). Germline CDR1 SEHNR, CDR2 FQNEAQ (reference sequence). The CDR3 runs to 17 residues.

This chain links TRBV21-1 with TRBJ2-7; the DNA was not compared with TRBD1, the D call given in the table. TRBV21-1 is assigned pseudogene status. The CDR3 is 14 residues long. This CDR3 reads CASSKDQGPYEQYF. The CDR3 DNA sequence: TGTGCCAGCAGCAAAGATCAGGGCCCCTACGAGCAGTACTTC.

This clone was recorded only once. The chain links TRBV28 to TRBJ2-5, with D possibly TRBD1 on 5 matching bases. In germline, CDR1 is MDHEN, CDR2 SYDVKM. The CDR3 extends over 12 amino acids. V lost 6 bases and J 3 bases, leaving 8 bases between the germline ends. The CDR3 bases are TGTGCCAGCAGAGGGGCAGAAGAGACCCAGTACTTC. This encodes CASRGAEETQYF.

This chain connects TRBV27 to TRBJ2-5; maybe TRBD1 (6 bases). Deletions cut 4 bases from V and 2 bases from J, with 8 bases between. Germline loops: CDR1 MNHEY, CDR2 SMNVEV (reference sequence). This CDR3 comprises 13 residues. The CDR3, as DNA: TGTGCCAGCAGTTGGGACAAACAAGAGACCCAGTACTTC. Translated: CASSWDKQETQYF.

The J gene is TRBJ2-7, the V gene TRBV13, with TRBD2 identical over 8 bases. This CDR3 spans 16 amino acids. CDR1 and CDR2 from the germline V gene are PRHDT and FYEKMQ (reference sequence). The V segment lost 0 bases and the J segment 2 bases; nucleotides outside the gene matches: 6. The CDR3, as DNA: TGTGCCAGCAGCTTAGGGGCTAGCGGGTATACCTACGAGCAGTACTTC. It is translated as CASSLGASGYTYEQYF.

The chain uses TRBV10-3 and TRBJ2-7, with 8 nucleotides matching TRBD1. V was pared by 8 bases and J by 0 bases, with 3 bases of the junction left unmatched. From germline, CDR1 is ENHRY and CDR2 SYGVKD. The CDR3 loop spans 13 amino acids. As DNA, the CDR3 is TGTGCCATCGGGACAGGTAGCTCCTACGAGCAGTACTTC. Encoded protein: CAIGTGSSYEQYF.

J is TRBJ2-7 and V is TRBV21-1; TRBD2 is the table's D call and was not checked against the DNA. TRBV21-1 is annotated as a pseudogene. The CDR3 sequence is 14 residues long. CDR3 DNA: TGTGCCAGCAGCTCTTACTGGACTAGTGAAGAGCAGTACTTC. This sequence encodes CASSSYWTSEEQYF.

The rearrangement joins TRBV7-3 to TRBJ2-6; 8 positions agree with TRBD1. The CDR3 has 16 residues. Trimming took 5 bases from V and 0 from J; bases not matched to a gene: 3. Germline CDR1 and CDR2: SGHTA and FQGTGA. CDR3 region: CASSPDRGSGANVLTF. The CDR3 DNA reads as TGTGCCAGCAGCCCCGACAGGGGCTCTGGGGCCAACGTCCTGACTTTC.

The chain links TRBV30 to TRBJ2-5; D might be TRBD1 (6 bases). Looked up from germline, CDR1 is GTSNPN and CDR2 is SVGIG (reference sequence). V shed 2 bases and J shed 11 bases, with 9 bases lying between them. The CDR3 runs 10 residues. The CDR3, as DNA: TGTGCCTGGAGTAATGGACAGCAGTACTTC. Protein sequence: CAWSNGQQYF.

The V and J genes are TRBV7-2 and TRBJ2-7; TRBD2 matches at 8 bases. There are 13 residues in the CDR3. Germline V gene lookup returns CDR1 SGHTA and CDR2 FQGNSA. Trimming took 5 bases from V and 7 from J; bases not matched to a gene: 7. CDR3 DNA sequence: TGTGCCAGCAGCCCAAGCGGGAGAGGAGAGCAGTACTTC. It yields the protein CASSPSGRGEQYF.

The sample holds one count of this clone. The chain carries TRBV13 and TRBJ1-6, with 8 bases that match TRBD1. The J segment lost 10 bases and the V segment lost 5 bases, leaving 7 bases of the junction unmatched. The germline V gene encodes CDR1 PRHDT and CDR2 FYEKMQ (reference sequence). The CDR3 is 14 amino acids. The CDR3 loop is CASSPRTGTSPLHF. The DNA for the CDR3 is TGTGCCAGCAGCCCAAGGACAGGGACCTCACCCCTCCACTTT.

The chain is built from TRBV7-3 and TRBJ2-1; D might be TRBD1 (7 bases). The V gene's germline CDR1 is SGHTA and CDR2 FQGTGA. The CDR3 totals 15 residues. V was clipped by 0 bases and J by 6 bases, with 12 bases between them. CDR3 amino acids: CASSLTRGASNEQFF. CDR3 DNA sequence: TGTGCCAGCAGCTTAACCAGGGGGGCCTCCAATGAGCAGTTCTTC.

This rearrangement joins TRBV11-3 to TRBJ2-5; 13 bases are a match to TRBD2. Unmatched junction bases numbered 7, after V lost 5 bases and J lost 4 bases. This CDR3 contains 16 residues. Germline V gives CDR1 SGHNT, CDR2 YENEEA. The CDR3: CASSLGTSGRGETQYF. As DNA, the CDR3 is TGTGCCAGCAGCCTCGGTACTAGCGGGAGGGGAGAGACCCAGTACTTC.

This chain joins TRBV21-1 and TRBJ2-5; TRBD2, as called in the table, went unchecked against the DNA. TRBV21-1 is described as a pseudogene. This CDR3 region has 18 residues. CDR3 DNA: TGTGCCAGCAGCGCCCCGGGACTAGCGGGAGGCCCCAAAGAGACCCAGTACTTC. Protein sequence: CASSAPGLAGGPKETQYF.

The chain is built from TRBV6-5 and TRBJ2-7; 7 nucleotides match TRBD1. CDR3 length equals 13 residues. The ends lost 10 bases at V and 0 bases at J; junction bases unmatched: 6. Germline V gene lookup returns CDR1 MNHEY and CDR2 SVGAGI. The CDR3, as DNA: TGTGCCACTTCACAGGGGACCTCCTACGAGCAGTACTTC. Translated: CATSQGTSYEQYF.

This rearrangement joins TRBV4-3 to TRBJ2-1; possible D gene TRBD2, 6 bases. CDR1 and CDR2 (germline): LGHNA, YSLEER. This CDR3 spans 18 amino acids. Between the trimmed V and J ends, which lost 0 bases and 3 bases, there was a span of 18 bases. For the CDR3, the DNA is TGCGCCAGCAGCCAAGATAATATCCTGCCGGGGGACTACAATGAGCAGTTCTTC. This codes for CASSQDNILPGDYNEQFF.

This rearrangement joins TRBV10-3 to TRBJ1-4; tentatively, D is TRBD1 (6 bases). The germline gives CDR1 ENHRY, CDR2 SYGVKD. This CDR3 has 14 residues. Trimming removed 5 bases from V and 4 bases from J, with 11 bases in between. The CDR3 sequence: CAISRTGSNEKLFF. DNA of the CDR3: TGTGCCATCAGTCGAACAGGGAGTAATGAAAAACTGTTTTTT.